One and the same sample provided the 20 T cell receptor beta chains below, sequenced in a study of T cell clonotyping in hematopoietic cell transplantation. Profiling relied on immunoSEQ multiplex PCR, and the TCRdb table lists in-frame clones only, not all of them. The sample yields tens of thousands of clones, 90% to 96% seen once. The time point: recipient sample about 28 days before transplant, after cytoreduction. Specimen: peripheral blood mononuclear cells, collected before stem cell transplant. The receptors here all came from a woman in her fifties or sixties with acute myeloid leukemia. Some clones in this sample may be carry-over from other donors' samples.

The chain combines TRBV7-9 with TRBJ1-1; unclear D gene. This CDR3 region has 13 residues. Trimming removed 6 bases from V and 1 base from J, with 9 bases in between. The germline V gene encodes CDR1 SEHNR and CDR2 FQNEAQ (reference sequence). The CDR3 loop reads CASRSPQNTEAFF. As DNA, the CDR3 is TGTGCCAGCAGGTCCCCTCAGAACACTGAAGCTTTCTTT.

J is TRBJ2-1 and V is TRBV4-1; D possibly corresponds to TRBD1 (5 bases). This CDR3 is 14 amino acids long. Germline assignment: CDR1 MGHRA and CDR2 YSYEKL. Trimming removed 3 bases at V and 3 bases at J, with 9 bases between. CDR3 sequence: CASSQQTVYNEQFF. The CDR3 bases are TGCGCCAGCAGCCAGCAGACAGTCTACAATGAGCAGTTCTTC.

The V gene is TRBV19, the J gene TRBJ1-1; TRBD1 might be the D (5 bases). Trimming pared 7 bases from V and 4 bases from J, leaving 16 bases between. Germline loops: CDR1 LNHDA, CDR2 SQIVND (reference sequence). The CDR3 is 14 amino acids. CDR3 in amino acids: CASKEQGSITEAFF. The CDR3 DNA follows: TGTGCCAGTAAAGAGCAGGGCTCTATCACTGAAGCTTTCTTT. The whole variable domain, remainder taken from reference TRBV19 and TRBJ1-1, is DGGITQSPKYLFRKEGQNVTLSCEQNLNHDAMYWYRQDPGQGLRLIYYSQIVNDFQKGDIAEGYSVSREKKESFPLTVTSAQKNPTAFYLCASKEQGSITEAFFGQGTRLTVV.

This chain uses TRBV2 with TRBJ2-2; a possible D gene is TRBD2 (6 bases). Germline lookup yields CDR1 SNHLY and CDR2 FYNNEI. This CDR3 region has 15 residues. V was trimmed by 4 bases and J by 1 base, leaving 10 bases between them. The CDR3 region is CASSVMGGNTGELFF. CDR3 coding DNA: TGTGCCAGCAGTGTGATGGGGGGGAACACCGGGGAGCTGTTTTTT.

The CDR3 DNA reads as TGTGCCATCAGTGACTATGACAGTAGCGAGCAGTTCTTC. Translation gives CAISDYDSSEQFF. This rearrangement joins TRBV10-3 to TRBJ2-1, with D perhaps matching TRBD1 (5 bases). V was shortened by 3 bases and J by 10 bases, with 13 bases between the two germline ends. CDR1 and CDR2 from the germline V gene are ENHRY and SYGVKD. The CDR3 covers 13 residues.

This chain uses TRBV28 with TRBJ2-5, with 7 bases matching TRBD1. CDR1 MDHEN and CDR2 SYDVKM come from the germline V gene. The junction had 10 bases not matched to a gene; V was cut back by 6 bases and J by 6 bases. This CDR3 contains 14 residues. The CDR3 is CASRPGTVGQTQYF. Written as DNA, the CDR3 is TGTGCCAGCAGGCCAGGGACAGTCGGTCAGACCCAGTACTTC.

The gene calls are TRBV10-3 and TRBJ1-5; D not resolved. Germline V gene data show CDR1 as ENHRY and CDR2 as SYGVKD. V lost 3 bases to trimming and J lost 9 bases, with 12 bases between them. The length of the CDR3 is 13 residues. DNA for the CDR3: TGTGCCATCAGTGACCGCGACCGGCCGCCCCAGCATTTT. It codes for CAISDRDRPPQHF.

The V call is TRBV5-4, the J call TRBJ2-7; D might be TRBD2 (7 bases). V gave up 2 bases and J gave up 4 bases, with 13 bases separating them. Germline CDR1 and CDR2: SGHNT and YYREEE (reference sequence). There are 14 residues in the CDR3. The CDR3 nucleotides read TGTGCCAGCAGCTTTGGGGGGGCGCGGTACGAGCAGTACTTC. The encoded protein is CASSFGGARYEQYF.

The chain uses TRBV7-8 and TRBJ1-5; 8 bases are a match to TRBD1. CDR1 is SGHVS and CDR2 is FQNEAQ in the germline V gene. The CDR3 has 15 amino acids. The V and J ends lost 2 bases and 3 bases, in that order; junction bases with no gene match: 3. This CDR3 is CASSLQGAVNQPQHF. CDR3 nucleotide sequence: TGTGCCAGCAGCTTACAGGGGGCGGTCAATCAGCCCCAGCATTTT.

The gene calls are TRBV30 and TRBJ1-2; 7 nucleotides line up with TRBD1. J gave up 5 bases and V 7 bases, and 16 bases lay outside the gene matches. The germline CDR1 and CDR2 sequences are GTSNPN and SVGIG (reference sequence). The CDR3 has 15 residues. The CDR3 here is CAFDREGWEGYGYTF. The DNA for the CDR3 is TGTGCCTTTGACAGGGAAGGTTGGGAAGGGTATGGCTACACCTTC.

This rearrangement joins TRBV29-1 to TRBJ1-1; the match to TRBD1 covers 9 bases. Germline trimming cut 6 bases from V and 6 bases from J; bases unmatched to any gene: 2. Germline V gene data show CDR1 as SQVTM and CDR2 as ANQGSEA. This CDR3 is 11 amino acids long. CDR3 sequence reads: CSVDRGAEAFF. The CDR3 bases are TGCAGCGTGGACAGGGGAGCTGAAGCTTTCTTT.

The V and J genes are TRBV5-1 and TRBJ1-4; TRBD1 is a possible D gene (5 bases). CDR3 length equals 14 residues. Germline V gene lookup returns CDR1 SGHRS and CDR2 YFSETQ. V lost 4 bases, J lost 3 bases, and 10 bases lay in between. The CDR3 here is CASSPDRSNEKLFF. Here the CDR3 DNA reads TGCGCCAGCAGCCCTGACAGATCTAATGAAAAACTGTTTTTT.

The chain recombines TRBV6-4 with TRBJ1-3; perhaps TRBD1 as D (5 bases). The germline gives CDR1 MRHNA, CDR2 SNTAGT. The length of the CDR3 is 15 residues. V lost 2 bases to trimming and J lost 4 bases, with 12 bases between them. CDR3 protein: CASSDASRAGNTIYF. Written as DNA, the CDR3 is TGTGCCAGCAGTGACGCCAGCAGGGCGGGAAACACCATATATTTT.

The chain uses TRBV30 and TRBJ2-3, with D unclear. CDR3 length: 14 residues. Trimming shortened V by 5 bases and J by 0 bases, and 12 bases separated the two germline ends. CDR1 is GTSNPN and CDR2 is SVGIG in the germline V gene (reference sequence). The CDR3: CAWWRIPSTDTQYF. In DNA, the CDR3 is TGTGCCTGGTGGAGAATCCCTAGCACAGATACGCAGTATTTT.

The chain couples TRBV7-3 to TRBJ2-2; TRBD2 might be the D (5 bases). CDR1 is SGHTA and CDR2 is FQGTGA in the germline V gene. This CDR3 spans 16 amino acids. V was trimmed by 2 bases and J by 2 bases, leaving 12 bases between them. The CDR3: CASSLQPGLNTGELFF. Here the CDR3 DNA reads TGTGCCAGCAGCTTACAACCAGGACTTAACACCGGGGAGCTGTTTTTT.

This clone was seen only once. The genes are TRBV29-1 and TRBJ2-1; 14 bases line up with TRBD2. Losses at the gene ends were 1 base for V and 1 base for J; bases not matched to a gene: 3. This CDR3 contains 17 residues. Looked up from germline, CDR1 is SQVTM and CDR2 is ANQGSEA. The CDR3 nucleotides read TGCAGCGTTGAAGGACTAGCGGGAGGGCCTTCCTACAATGAGCAGTTCTTC. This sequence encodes CSVEGLAGGPSYNEQFF.

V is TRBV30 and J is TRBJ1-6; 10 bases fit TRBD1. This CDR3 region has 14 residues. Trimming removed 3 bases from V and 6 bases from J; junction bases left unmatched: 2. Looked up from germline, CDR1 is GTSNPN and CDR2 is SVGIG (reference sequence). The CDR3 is CAWSWTGGNSPLHF. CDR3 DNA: TGTGCCTGGAGCTGGACAGGGGGTAATTCACCCCTCCACTTT. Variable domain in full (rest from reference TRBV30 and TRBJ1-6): SQTIHQWPATLVQPVGSPLSLECTVEGTSNPNLYWYRQAAGRGLQLLFYSVGIGQISSEVPQNLSASRPQDRQFILSSKKLLLSDSGFYLCAWSWTGGNSPLHFGNGTRLTVT.

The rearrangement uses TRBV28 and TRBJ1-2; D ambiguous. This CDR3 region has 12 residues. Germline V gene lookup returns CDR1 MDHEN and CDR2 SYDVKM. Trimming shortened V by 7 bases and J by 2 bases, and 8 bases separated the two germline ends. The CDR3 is CASTAKNYGYTF. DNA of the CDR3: TGTGCCAGCACAGCGAAGAACTATGGCTACACCTTC.

CDR3 region: CASAHLGGNTEAFF. CDR3 sequence (DNA): TGTGCCAGCGCCCACCTGGGGGGGAACACTGAAGCTTTCTTT. The V gene is TRBV7-9, the J gene TRBJ1-1; perhaps TRBD1 as D (5 bases). Germline V gives CDR1 SEHNR, CDR2 FQNEAQ (reference sequence). V was pared by 8 bases and J by 1 base, with 14 bases between. The CDR3 length is 14 residues.

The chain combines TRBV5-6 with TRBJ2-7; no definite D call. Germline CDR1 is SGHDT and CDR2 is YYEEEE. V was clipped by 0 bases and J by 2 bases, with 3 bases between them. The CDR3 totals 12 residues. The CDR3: CASSLGTYEQYF. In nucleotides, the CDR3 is TGTGCCAGCAGCTTGGGCACCTACGAGCAGTACTTC. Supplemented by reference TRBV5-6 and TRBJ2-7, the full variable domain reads DAGVTQSPTHLIKTRGQQVTLRCSPKSGHDTVSWYQQALGQGPQFIFQYYEEEERQRGNFPDRFSGHQFPNYSSELNVNALLLGDSALYLCASSLGTYEQYFGPGTRLTVT.